A few counts support the clone carrying this TCR beta chain. The data were taken from a study of blood T cells in healthy people across ages. No fewer than 5.5 micrograms of total RNA were isolated from every sample. Per the germline V gene, CDR1 is SQVTM and CDR2 is ANQGSEA. Between the trimmed V and J ends, which lost 4 bases and 6 bases, there was a span of 9 bases. The CDR3 has 11 residues. The second PCR ran about 6 to 12 cycles with a sample-barcoded 5' primer and J-beta primers. Each cDNA molecule was tagged by a template-switch adaptor that had 12 random nucleotides. TCRdb re-analysed the 5' RACE reads in MiXCR, keeping a single row per CDR3 protein. The sample contains 700,000 to 1,000,000 distinct CDR3 sequences, around 42% of which appear only once.

This receptor was obtained from a man aged 60-69 years in good health. V and J are TRBV29-1 and TRBJ1-2; D unresolved. Sequenced material: blood. Here the CDR3 DNA reads TGCAGCGTTGGTCAAGCGGATGGCTACACCTTC. This sequence encodes CSVGQADGYTF.